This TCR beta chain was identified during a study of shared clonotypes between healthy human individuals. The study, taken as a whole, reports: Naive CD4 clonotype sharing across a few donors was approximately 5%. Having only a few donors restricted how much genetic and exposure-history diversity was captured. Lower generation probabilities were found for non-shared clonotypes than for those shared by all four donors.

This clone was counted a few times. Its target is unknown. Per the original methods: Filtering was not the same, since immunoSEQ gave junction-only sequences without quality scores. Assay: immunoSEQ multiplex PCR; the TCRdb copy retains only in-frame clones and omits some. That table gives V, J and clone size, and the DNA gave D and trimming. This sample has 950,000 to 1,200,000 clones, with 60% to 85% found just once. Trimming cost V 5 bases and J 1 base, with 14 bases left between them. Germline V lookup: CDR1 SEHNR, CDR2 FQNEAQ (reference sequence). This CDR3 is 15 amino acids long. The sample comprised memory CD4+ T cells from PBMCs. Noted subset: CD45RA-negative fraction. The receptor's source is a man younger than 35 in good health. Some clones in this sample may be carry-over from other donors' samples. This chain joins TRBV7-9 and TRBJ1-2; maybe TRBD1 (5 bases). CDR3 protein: CASSPRALGNYGYTF. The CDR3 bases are TGTGCCAGCAGCCCCAGGGCTCTTGGTAACTATGGCTACACCTTC.